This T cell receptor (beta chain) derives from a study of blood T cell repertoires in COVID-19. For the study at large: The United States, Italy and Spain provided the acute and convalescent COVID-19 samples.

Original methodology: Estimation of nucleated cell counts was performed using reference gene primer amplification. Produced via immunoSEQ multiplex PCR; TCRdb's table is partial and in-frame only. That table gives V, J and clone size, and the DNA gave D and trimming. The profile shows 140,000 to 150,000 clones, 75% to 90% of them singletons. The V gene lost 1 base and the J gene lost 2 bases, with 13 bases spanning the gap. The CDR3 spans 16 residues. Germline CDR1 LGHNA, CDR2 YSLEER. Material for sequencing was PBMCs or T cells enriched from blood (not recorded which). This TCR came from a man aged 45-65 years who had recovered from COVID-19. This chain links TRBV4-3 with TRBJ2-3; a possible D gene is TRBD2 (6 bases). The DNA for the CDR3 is TGCGCCAGCAGCCAAGTAGGGACTGGAACCACAGATACGCAGTATTTT. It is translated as CASSQVGTGTTDTQYF.